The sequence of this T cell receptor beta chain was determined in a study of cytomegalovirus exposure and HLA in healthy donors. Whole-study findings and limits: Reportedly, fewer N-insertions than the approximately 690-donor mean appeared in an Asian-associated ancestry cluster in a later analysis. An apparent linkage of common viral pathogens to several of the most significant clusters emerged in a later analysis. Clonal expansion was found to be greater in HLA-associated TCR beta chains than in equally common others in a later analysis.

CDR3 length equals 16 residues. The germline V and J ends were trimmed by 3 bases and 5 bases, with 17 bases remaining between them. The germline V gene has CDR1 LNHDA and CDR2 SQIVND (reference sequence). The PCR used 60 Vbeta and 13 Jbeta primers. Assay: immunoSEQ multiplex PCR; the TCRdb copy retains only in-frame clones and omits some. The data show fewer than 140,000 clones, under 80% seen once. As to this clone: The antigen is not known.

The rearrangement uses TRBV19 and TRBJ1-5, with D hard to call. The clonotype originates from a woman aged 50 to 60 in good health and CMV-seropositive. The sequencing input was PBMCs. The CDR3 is CASSMGPYRSHQPQHF. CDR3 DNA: TGTGCCAGTAGTATGGGCCCATATCGTTCTCATCAGCCCCAGCATTTT.